The 32 T cell receptor beta chains given below trace back to one sample, sequenced in a study of shared clonotypes between healthy human individuals. This table comes from immunoSEQ multiplex PCR, and its TCRdb copy is limited to in-frame clones, with some not included. In the table there are about 1,900,000 clones, about 94% of which are singletons. Naive CD8 cells were CD45RO-negative, positively selected for CCR7, excluding terminally differentiated effector memory CD45RA+ cells. Sequencing input: naive CD8+ T cells sorted from blood. The source is a man younger than 35 in good health.

The chain combines TRBV2 with TRBJ2-2, with D maybe TRBD1 (6 bases). V shed 7 bases and J shed 6 bases, with 15 bases lying between them. From germline, CDR1 is SNHLY and CDR2 FYNNEI. This CDR3 contains 14 residues. CDR3 coding DNA: TGTGCCAGCACTAGTTTACAGGGCTCCGGGGAGCTGTTTTTT. Protein product: CASTSLQGSGELFF.

This CDR3 reads CASSLWTGATDTQYF. CDR3 nucleotides: TGTGCCAGCAGCTTGTGGACAGGAGCCACAGATACGCAGTATTTT. The chain combines TRBV5-5 with TRBJ2-3, with 7 bases lining up with TRBD1. Germline loops: CDR1 SGHKS, CDR2 YYEKEE (reference sequence). The CDR3 is made up of 15 amino acids. V lost 1 base and J lost 2; bases outside the gene matches: 4.

On this clone itself: Distinct nucleotide sequences in the sample also encode this CDR3. The V and J genes are TRBV7-6 and TRBJ1-1, with D hard to call. The CDR3 is 13 amino acids. The V end was cut by 6 bases, the J end by 1 base, with 9 bases between. From germline, CDR1 is SGHVS and CDR2 FNYEAQ. CDR3 protein: CASSTGPNTEAFF. CDR3 DNA: TGTGCCAGCAGTACCGGTCCGAACACTGAAGCTTTCTTT.

The gene calls are TRBV5-6 and TRBJ2-7; D unclear. Germline V gene lookup returns CDR1 SGHDT and CDR2 YYEEEE. The CDR3 runs to 14 residues. V was cut by 4 bases and J by 6 bases, with 17 bases left in between. Here the CDR3 reads CASSLGLTSGEQYF. CDR3 coding DNA: TGTGCCAGCAGCCTTGGTCTTACGTCTGGCGAGCAGTACTTC.

The chain joins TRBV18 to TRBJ1-6; maybe TRBD1 (5 bases). Looked up from germline, CDR1 is KGHSH and CDR2 is LQKENI. V was cut by 1 base and J by 13 bases, with 23 bases left in between. There are 17 residues in the CDR3. CDR3 amino acids: CASSPRIEGKNDGPLHF. In nucleotides, the CDR3 is TGTGCCAGCTCACCACGTATTGAGGGGAAAAACGACGGGCCCCTCCACTTT.

The rearrangement uses TRBV10-3 and TRBJ2-1; 8 bases agree with TRBD2. The CDR3 covers 15 residues. With V trimmed by 6 bases and J by 7 bases, 11 bases remained unmatched. CDR1 is ENHRY, CDR2 SYGVKD, per germline. The CDR3 here is CAIRTISGAGNEQFF. For the CDR3, the DNA is TGTGCCATCAGGACGATTAGCGGGGCGGGGAATGAGCAGTTCTTC.

This clone appeared a single time. The genes are TRBV15 and TRBJ1-1, with D possibly being TRBD1 (5 bases). V shed 5 bases and J shed 5 bases, with 12 bases lying between them. The CDR3 contains 13 residues. CDR1 and CDR2 from the germline V gene are LNHNV and YYDKDF (reference sequence). CDR3 sequence (DNA): TGTGCCACCAGCTGGGACTCCGGGACTGAAGCTTTCTTT. This gives the protein CATSWDSGTEAFF.

This chain uses TRBV13 with TRBJ1-3, with unresolved D. This CDR3 region has 16 residues. Between the trimmed V and J ends, which lost 2 bases and 6 bases, there was a span of 17 bases. Per the germline V gene, CDR1 is PRHDT and CDR2 is FYEKMQ (reference sequence). CDR3 residues: CASSLSSPGIVNTIYF. The CDR3 bases are TGTGCCAGCAGCTTATCGAGCCCGGGAATAGTAAACACCATATATTTT.

The rearrangement uses TRBV19 and TRBJ1-1; a weak D match, TRBD1 (5 bases). The V and J ends lost 0 bases and 2 bases respectively, with 10 bases between them. CDR1 LNHDA and CDR2 SQIVND come from the germline V gene (reference sequence). The CDR3 sequence is 15 residues long. This CDR3 reads CASSIDPGYNTEAFF. CDR3 in DNA: TGTGCCAGTAGTATAGATCCAGGGTATAACACTGAAGCTTTCTTT.

The chain combines TRBV4-2 with TRBJ2-7; TRBD1 matches at 9 bases. CDR3 length: 15 amino acids. Trimming cost V 6 bases and J 2 bases; bases outside gene matches: 8. Germline CDR1 is LGHNA and CDR2 is YNFKEQ. CDR3 amino acids: CASSHPGQGTYEQYF. The CDR3 nucleotides are TGTGCCAGCAGTCACCCGGGACAGGGTACCTACGAGCAGTACTTC.

V is TRBV27 and J is TRBJ1-1; TRBD1 might be the D (6 bases). The CDR3 loop spans 15 amino acids. CDR1 MNHEY and CDR2 SMNVEV come from the germline V gene (reference sequence). Between the trimmed V and J ends, which lost 3 bases and 3 bases, there was a span of 14 bases. The CDR3 nucleotides read TGTGCCAGCAGTTTCGGGGGCGTCGGTCACACTGAAGCTTTCTTT. Translation gives CASSFGGVGHTEAFF.

The chain combines TRBV6-1 with TRBJ1-2, with D perhaps TRBD1 (5 bases). Germline CDR1 is MNHNS and CDR2 is SASEGT. The CDR3 contains 15 residues. V was shortened by 9 bases and J by 0 bases, with 17 bases between the two germline ends. This chain's CDR3 is CASKGRDGSNYGYTF. The CDR3 DNA reads as TGTGCCAGTAAGGGACGGGACGGATCTAACTATGGCTACACCTTC.

The CDR3 loop is CASSDRGTGDPNTEAFF. CDR3 coding DNA: TGTGCCAGCAGCGATCGAGGGACAGGGGACCCCAACACTGAAGCTTTCTTT. The rearrangement joins TRBV7-9 to TRBJ1-1; the match to TRBD1 covers 10 bases. The CDR3 spans 17 residues. Germline lookup yields CDR1 SEHNR and CDR2 FQNEAQ (reference sequence). V shed 5 bases, J shed 2 bases, and the junction held 11 bases outside the gene matches.

This sequence joins TRBV5-5 and TRBJ2-7, with D perhaps matching TRBD2 (6 bases). Between the trimmed V and J ends, which lost 2 bases and 2 bases, there was a span of 14 bases. Germline CDR1 is SGHKS and CDR2 is YYEKEE (reference sequence). The CDR3 runs to 15 residues. CDR3 coding DNA: TGTGCCAGCAGCTTTGGTGCTAGCGCAACCTACGAGCAGTACTTC. Translation gives CASSFGASATYEQYF.

Details on this clone: Different DNA sequences within this sample yield the same CDR3. V and J are TRBV6-5 and TRBJ1-1, with 9 positions matching TRBD1. The V and J ends lost 2 bases and 5 bases, in that order; junction bases with no gene match: 3. Germline V CDR1 and CDR2: MNHEY, SVGAGI. The CDR3 runs to 14 residues. The CDR3 DNA follows: TGTGCCAGCAGTTACGGGACAGGGCGAACTGAAGCTTTCTTT. The encoded protein is CASSYGTGRTEAFF.

The gene calls are TRBV7-2 and TRBJ2-3; the D gene is possibly TRBD1 (6 bases). CDR1 and CDR2 (germline): SGHTA, FQGNSA. V was shortened by 0 bases and J by 5 bases, with 18 bases between the two germline ends. The CDR3 loop spans 17 amino acids. CDR3 nucleotides: TGTGCCAGCAGCTTAGCGCTAGTCAGGGGCGGTGAAGATACGCAGTATTTT. Translation: CASSLALVRGGEDTQYF.

The V call is TRBV13, the J call TRBJ1-2; D unresolved. Trimming pared 4 bases from V and 2 bases from J, leaving 8 bases between. The CDR3 runs 13 residues. Looked up from germline, CDR1 is PRHDT and CDR2 is FYEKMQ (reference sequence). Here the CDR3 DNA reads TGTGCCAGCAGCTCCGACGTGAACTATGGCTACACCTTC. It translates to CASSSDVNYGYTF.

The chain has TRBV29-1 and TRBJ1-2; tentatively, D is TRBD1 (6 bases). The V gene's germline CDR1 is SQVTM and CDR2 ANQGSEA. The CDR3 extends over 12 amino acids. V lost 2 bases and J lost 8, with 12 bases in between. This CDR3 reads CSVENYREGYTF. DNA of the CDR3: TGCAGCGTTGAAAACTACAGGGAAGGCTACACCTTC.

V gene TRBV11-2 combines with J gene TRBJ1-5; 7 bases map to TRBD1. The CDR3 is 14 amino acids. Germline lookup yields CDR1 SGHAT and CDR2 FQNNGV. J lost 4 bases, V lost 3 bases, and 3 bases had no gene match. The CDR3 reads CASSFTGENQPQHF. CDR3 bases: TGTGCCAGCAGCTTTACAGGGGAAAATCAGCCCCAGCATTTT.

This clone appeared a single time. CDR3 DNA: TGTGCCAGCAGCTTAGTGTCTAGCGGGACCTACTCCTACAATGAGCAGTTCTTC. The encoded protein is CASSLVSSGTYSYNEQFF. The chain is built from TRBV11-2 and TRBJ2-1; 9 positions match TRBD2. V lost 1 base to trimming and J lost 0 bases; unmatched junction nucleotides: 7. This CDR3 spans 18 amino acids. CDR1 is SGHAT, CDR2 FQNNGV, per germline.

This clone was counted once. This same CDR3 is encoded by further DNA sequences in the sample. This chain connects TRBV5-6 to TRBJ2-3; no definite D call. CDR1 SGHDT and CDR2 YYEEEE come from the germline V gene. V lost 2 bases, J lost 6 bases, and 7 bases lay in between. The CDR3 totals 12 residues. The CDR3 sequence is CASSFQADTQYF. CDR3 sequence (DNA): TGTGCCAGCAGCTTCCAGGCGGATACGCAGTATTTT.

This clone has a handful of counts. This chain uses TRBV27 with TRBJ2-2; D is undetermined. Trimming removed 4 bases from V and 0 bases from J, with 9 bases in between. Germline CDR1 MNHEY, CDR2 SMNVEV (reference sequence). There are 15 residues in the CDR3. This chain's CDR3 is CASSYGAANTGELFF. The CDR3 DNA follows: TGTGCCAGCAGTTATGGCGCCGCGAACACCGGGGAGCTGTTTTTT.

The V call is TRBV7-8, the J call TRBJ1-6; possibly TRBD1 for D (6 bases). V was clipped by 4 bases and J by 7 bases, with 17 bases between them. Per germline, CDR1 SGHVS and CDR2 FQNEAQ. This CDR3 is 16 amino acids long. CDR3 sequence: CASSYGTKISNSPLHF. In DNA, the CDR3 is TGTGCCAGCAGCTACGGGACAAAAATTTCAAATTCACCCCTCCACTTT.

V and J are TRBV10-3 and TRBJ2-7; 9 nucleotides line up with TRBD2. The CDR3 consists of 18 residues. Germline V lookup: CDR1 ENHRY, CDR2 SYGVKD. Germline trimming cut 3 bases from V and 2 bases from J; bases unmatched to any gene: 14. The CDR3: CAISDPLVAGDFTYEQYF. The CDR3 DNA follows: TGTGCCATCAGTGACCCACTCGTAGCGGGAGACTTTACCTACGAGCAGTACTTC.

The gene calls are TRBV5-1 and TRBJ2-1; 10 nucleotides match TRBD2. CDR3 length: 15 residues. V dropped 1 base and J dropped 10; count of bases not matched to a gene: 8. Germline CDR1 SGHRS, CDR2 YFSETQ. This chain's CDR3 is CASSLWASGGGEQFF. CDR3 DNA sequence: TGCGCCAGCAGCTTGTGGGCTAGCGGGGGTGGAGAGCAGTTCTTC. The full variable domain, its missing parts supplied by reference TRBV5-1 and TRBJ2-1, is KAGVTQTPRYLIKTRGQQVTLSCSPISGHRSVSWYQQTPGQGLQFLFEYFSETQRNKGNFPGRFSGRQFSNSRSEMNVSTLELGDSALYLCASSLWASGGGEQFFGPGTRLTVL.

The chain employs TRBV7-9 and TRBJ1-6; D not certain. The CDR3 sequence is 14 residues long. Germline CDR1 and CDR2: SEHNR and FQNEAQ (reference sequence). Between the trimmed V and J ends, which lost 1 base and 5 bases, there was a span of 6 bases. The CDR3 region is CASSLDSNNSPLHF. The DNA of the CDR3 is TGTGCCAGCAGCTTAGACAGTAATAATTCACCCCTCCACTTT.

A note on this clone: Other DNA sequences in this specimen translate into the identical CDR3. The genes are TRBV9 and TRBJ2-7; 8 bases map to TRBD2. With 0 bases clipped from V and 5 bases from J, the junction kept 1 base outside the gene matches. Per germline, CDR1 SGDLS and CDR2 YYNGEE. This CDR3 has 13 residues. The CDR3 nucleotides read TGTGCCAGCAGCGTAGCGGGAGGGCACGAGCAGTACTTC. Its translation is CASSVAGGHEQYF.

The chain employs TRBV27 and TRBJ2-7; perhaps D is TRBD1 or TRBD2 (5 bases each). Germline V CDR1 and CDR2: MNHEY, SMNVEV (reference sequence). The ends were cut back, 4 bases at V and 0 bases at J, with 10 bases in the middle. CDR3 size: 14 residues. CDR3 loop: CASSWGPPSYEQYF. For the CDR3, the DNA is TGTGCCAGCAGTTGGGGACCTCCCTCCTACGAGCAGTACTTC.

The chain employs TRBV9 and TRBJ2-3; D might be TRBD2 (6 bases). The CDR3 loop spans 15 amino acids. The germline V gene encodes CDR1 SGDLS and CDR2 YYNGEE. V was pared by 1 base and J by 6 bases, with 15 bases between. The CDR3 sequence: CASSVSRDWADTQYF. The CDR3 DNA is TGTGCCAGCAGCGTAAGTAGGGACTGGGCGGATACGCAGTATTTT.

This chain uses TRBV19 with TRBJ2-3, with TRBD2 as a possible D gene (6 bases). Germline CDR1 reads LNHDA; CDR2 reads SQIVND (reference sequence). The V and J ends lost 7 bases and 2 bases respectively, with 13 bases between them. This CDR3 has 14 residues. This CDR3 reads CASTLEGPTDTQYF. In DNA, the CDR3 is TGTGCCAGTACACTGGAGGGACCCACAGATACGCAGTATTTT.

CDR3 amino acids: CASSLTIPDNYEQYF. The CDR3 bases are TGTGCCAGCAGCTTAACGATCCCAGACAACTACGAGCAGTACTTC. The chain recombines TRBV7-9 with TRBJ2-7; D gene ambiguous. Germline V lookup: CDR1 SEHNR, CDR2 FQNEAQ (reference sequence). V was trimmed by 2 bases and J by 3 bases, leaving 14 bases between them. The CDR3 consists of 15 residues.

This chain links TRBV6-6 with TRBJ1-5; 9 bases are shared with TRBD1. Germline V CDR1 and CDR2: MNHNY, SVGAGI (reference sequence). The CDR3 contains 16 residues. With 7 bases clipped from V and 3 bases from J, the junction kept 10 bases outside the gene matches. This chain's CDR3 is CASILRQGVDNQPQHF. CDR3 coding DNA: TGTGCCAGCATTCTTAGACAGGGGGTCGACAATCAGCCCCAGCATTTT.